This is a list of T cell receptor beta chains from one sample in a study of shared clonotypes between healthy human individuals. Assay: immunoSEQ multiplex PCR; the TCRdb copy retains only in-frame clones and omits some. Of fewer than 1.8 million clones in the sample, around 98.5% were seen once. Sequenced sample: naive CD4+ T cells sorted from blood. These receptors came from a man aged 25 to 45 in good health. Both conserved end residues are part of each CDR3. Fields, in order: V gene, D gene, J gene, CDR3 length, CDR3 DNA, CDR3 protein. A D gene is named only where the DNA matches it firmly.

TRBV5-1,-,TRBJ1-5,15,TGCGCCAGCAGCTTGGAGGGTCGGAGCAATCAGCCCCAGCATTTT,CASSLEGRSNQPQHF
TRBV5-8,TRBD2,TRBJ2-5,17,TGTGCCAGCAGCCCGGGACTAGCGGGAGGGAGAAGAGAGACCCAGTACTTC,CASSPGLAGGRRETQYF
TRBV7-2,-,TRBJ2-3,14,TGTGCCAGCAGCCGGACGTCAAACACAGATACGCAGTATTTT,CASSRTSNTDTQYF
TRBV6-1,-,TRBJ2-2,15,TGTGCCAGCAGCCCTAAGATTACGAACACCGGGGAGCTGTTTTTT,CASSPKITNTGELFF
TRBV27,TRBD1,TRBJ2-7,16,TGTGCCAGCAGTCTCCTCGTTGGACAGGGGATCTACGAGCAGTACTTC,CASSLLVGQGIYEQYF
TRBV5-6,-,TRBJ1-2,14,TGTGCCAGCAGCTTGGCCGGGACTCCCTATGGCTACACCTTC,CASSLAGTPYGYTF
TRBV6-6,-,TRBJ2-1,15,TGTGCCAGCAGTCAACAGGTCCCCACATTAGGTGAGCAGTTCTTC,CASSQQVPTLGEQFF
TRBV28,-,TRBJ2-7,13,TGTGCCAGCAGTCCGCGAGCTACAGGCGAGCAGTACTTC,CASSPRATGEQYF
TRBV19,-,TRBJ2-2,14,TGTGCCAGTAGTACGACAATGAACACCGGGGAGCTGTTTTTT,CASSTTMNTGELFF
TRBV18,TRBD2,TRBJ2-3,17,TGTGCCAGCTCACAGCTAGCGGTGGGCCAAGGGGCAGATACGCAGTATTTT,CASSQLAVGQGADTQYF
TRBV9,-,TRBJ1-1,13,TGTGCCAGCAGCGTCGGGAGTCGGGCTGAAGCTTTCTTT,CASSVGSRAEAFF
TRBV7-9,-,TRBJ1-2,13,TGTGCCAGCAGCACAACAGAAGGCTATGGCTACACCTTC,CASSTTEGYGYTF
TRBV4-3,-,TRBJ2-6,20,TGCGTCAGCAGCCGCTTTGCATCACGTTCAGCGACCTCTGGGGCCAACGTCCTGACTTTC,CVSSRFASRSATSGANVLTF
TRBV19,-,TRBJ2-3,16,TGTGCCAGTAGTCTCTCGACAGGTCCTTCCACAGATACGCAGTATTTT,CASSLSTGPSTDTQYF
TRBV28,-,TRBJ1-1,13,TGTGCCAGCAGTCATAATATGAACACTGAAGCTTTCTTT,CASSHNMNTEAFF
TRBV30,TRBD1,TRBJ1-1,17,TGTGCCTGGACCATTCTCCTATGGGACAGCCACCTGTCCGAAGCTTTCTTT,CAWTILLWDSHLSEAFF